The 18 T cell receptor beta chains below all came from one sample that was sequenced in a study of human T cells and chemical hapten exposure. One entry per CDR3 protein, called by TCRdb with MiXCR from the RACE reads. Here the sample spans tens of thousands of distinct CDR3 sequences, around 30% being singletons. The time point denotes: patch test 1, 2 weeks after DPC sensitization. Treatment given: therapeutic diphenylcyclopropenone sensitization with weekly scalp DPC. Sequencing was performed on whole blood, taken in connection with sensitization to the hapten diphenylcyclopropenone (DPC). All receptors derive from a man in his forties with alopecia areata. Some clones in this sample may be carry-over from other donors' samples.

This clonotype was counted only a few times. CDR3 sequence: CASNTPGRSQTQYF. The CDR3 coding sequence is TGTGCCAGCAACACTCCGGGACGCAGCCAGACCCAGTACTTC. The gene calls are TRBV6-2 or TRBV6-3 and TRBJ2-5; D is perhaps TRBD1 or TRBD2 (5 bases each). This CDR3 is built from 14 residues. CDR1 and CDR2 (germline): MNHEY, SVGEGT. Trimming took 7 bases from V and 6 from J, leaving 18 bases between them.

The chain joins TRBV9 to TRBJ2-1; 11 bases match TRBD2. The germline V gene has CDR1 SGDLS and CDR2 YYNGEE. The J segment lost 5 bases and the V segment lost 4 bases, leaving 8 bases of the junction unmatched. This CDR3 region has 16 residues. CDR3: CASSTIGTSGHNEQFF. In DNA form, the CDR3 reads TGTGCCAGCAGCACTATCGGGACTAGCGGTCACAATGAGCAGTTCTTC.

This rearrangement joins TRBV20-1 to TRBJ2-7; no clear D gene. CDR1 DFQATT and CDR2 SNEGSKA come from the germline V gene (reference sequence). The CDR3 extends over 14 amino acids. Between the trimmed V and J ends, which lost 4 bases and 1 base, there was a span of 14 bases. CDR3 sequence (DNA): TGCAGTGCTAAGGTTTCTGCAGAGTCCTACGAGCAGTACTTC. Residues: CSAKVSAESYEQYF.

The genes are TRBV2 and TRBJ1-5; maybe TRBD1 (6 bases). The CDR3 is 14 amino acids. The V and J ends lost 3 bases and 10 bases respectively, with 16 bases between them. The germline V gene encodes CDR1 SNHLY and CDR2 FYNNEI. The CDR3 region is CASSEGQGFGPQHF. In DNA form, the CDR3 reads TGTGCCAGCAGTGAGGGGCAGGGGTTTGGACCCCAGCATTTT.

This chain links TRBV20-1 with TRBJ1-6; 8 bases agree with TRBD1. The CDR3 runs 15 residues. Losses at the gene ends were 3 bases for V and 7 bases for J; bases not matched to a gene: 8. Germline lookup yields CDR1 DFQATT and CDR2 SNEGSKA (reference sequence). CDR3 bases: TGCAGTGCTAGCGGGACAGGAGGGGCGAATTCACCCCTCCACTTT. Translating it yields CSASGTGGANSPLHF.

Only a few counts were recorded for this clonotype. This chain links TRBV2 with TRBJ2-2; the D is unclear. The CDR3 has 14 residues. Trimming removed 0 bases at V and 10 bases at J, with 12 bases between. Germline CDR1 reads SNHLY; CDR2 reads FYNNEI. CDR3 nucleotide sequence: TGTGCCAGCAGTGAAGCGCTTCGGAGTTTGGAGCTGTTTTTT. Translation: CASSEALRSLELFF.

This clonotype was observed a handful of times. The chain links TRBV2 to TRBJ2-7; 12 nucleotides line up with TRBD2. This CDR3 is 15 amino acids long. In germline, CDR1 is SNHLY, CDR2 FYNNEI. V shed 1 base, J shed 4 bases, and the junction held 2 bases outside the gene matches. Here the CDR3 DNA reads TGTGCCAGCAGTGAAGGCACTAGCGGGAGGTACGAGCAGTACTTC. Protein sequence: CASSEGTSGRYEQYF.

The rearrangement joins TRBV28 to TRBJ1-1; D is unresolved. Trimming shortened V by 8 bases and J by 2 bases, and 18 bases separated the two germline ends. The germline V gene has CDR1 MDHEN and CDR2 SYDVKM. The CDR3 is 15 residues long. The CDR3 reads CASANQAAGNTEAFF. CDR3 DNA sequence: TGTGCCAGCGCCAACCAAGCAGCGGGAAACACTGAAGCTTTCTTT.

The chain recombines TRBV4-3 with TRBJ2-3, with 7 bases aligning to TRBD1. The CDR3 totals 16 residues. CDR1 and CDR2 from the germline V gene are LGHNA and YSLEER. V lost 3 bases and J lost 4; bases outside the gene matches: 10. The chain's CDR3 is CASSQRHRQGPDTQYF. As DNA, the CDR3 is TGCGCCAGCAGCCAGAGGCATCGACAGGGCCCAGATACGCAGTATTTT.

This clonotype came up a few times. The chain has TRBV12-3 or TRBV12-4 and TRBJ2-7; D uncertain. V was pared by 3 bases and J by 2 bases, with 8 bases between. The CDR3 totals 13 residues. Here the CDR3 DNA reads TGTGCCAGCAGTTTTGCACTCCCCTACGAGCAGTACTTC. The encoded protein is CASSFALPYEQYF.

This clonotype showed up just a few times. The chain employs TRBV6-6 and TRBJ1-4, with D possibly TRBD1 on 5 matching bases. This CDR3 contains 14 residues. Trimming cost V 8 bases and J 4 bases, with 14 bases left between them. Germline V gives CDR1 MNHNY, CDR2 SVGAGI (reference sequence). The CDR3 coding sequence is TGTGCCAGCCTTACCCCCGGGGGTAATGAAAAACTGTTTTTT. Translating it yields CASLTPGGNEKLFF.

There are a few counts of this clonotype. J is TRBJ2-1 and V is TRBV12-3 or TRBV12-4, with D hard to call. V was clipped by 3 bases and J by 10 bases, with 13 bases between them. CDR3 length equals 13 residues. In DNA, the CDR3 is TGTGCCAGCAGTTTTGGTCTGGCACTCGAGCAGTTCTTC. Translating gives CASSFGLALEQFF.

This clonotype was detected a few times. This chain joins TRBV10-1 and TRBJ2-1; 9 bases line up with TRBD2. J lost 7 bases, V lost 0 bases, and 10 bases had no gene match. The length of the CDR3 is 17 residues. Germline assignment: CDR1 WNHNN and CDR2 SYGVQD (reference sequence). The CDR3 DNA reads as TGCGCCAGCAGTGAGTCTTGGGGTAGCGGGAGCTTGAATGAGCAGTTCTTC. This gives the protein CASSESWGSGSLNEQFF.

This clonotype was observed a handful of times. The chain couples TRBV11-2 to TRBJ2-3; D is unclear. Per germline, CDR1 SGHAT and CDR2 FQNNGV. V lost 1 base and J lost 5, with 10 bases in between. The CDR3 contains 14 residues. CDR3 nucleotide sequence: TGTGCCAGCAGCTTAGTGGGCCAGCGAGATACGCAGTATTTT. Residues: CASSLVGQRDTQYF.

The chain joins TRBV12-3 or TRBV12-4 to TRBJ1-1; the D gene is possibly TRBD1 (6 bases). This CDR3 comprises 13 residues. Deletions cut 2 bases from V and 4 bases from J, with 8 bases between. CDR3 region: CASSLRGGTEAFF. CDR3 nucleotide sequence: TGTGCCAGCAGTTTAAGGGGGGGCACTGAAGCTTTCTTT.

The V and J genes are TRBV6-2 or TRBV6-3 and TRBJ2-4; TRBD1 matches at 9 bases. In germline, CDR1 is MNHEY, CDR2 SVGEGT. With V trimmed by 10 bases and J by 0 bases, 13 bases remained unmatched. This CDR3 has 17 amino acids. This chain's CDR3 is CATRKRTGAIAKNIQYF. The CDR3 nucleotides read TGTGCCACCAGAAAAAGGACAGGGGCTATAGCCAAAAACATTCAGTACTTC.

The chain uses TRBV7-2 and TRBJ2-7, with 7 positions matching TRBD2. The ends lost 3 bases at V and 7 bases at J; junction bases unmatched: 9. Per the germline V gene, CDR1 is SGHTA and CDR2 is FQGNSA. The CDR3 covers 14 residues. CDR3 nucleotide sequence: TGTGCCAGCAGCTTGGGACTACGGACGAGGGAGCAGTACTTC. Residues: CASSLGLRTREQYF.

The chain is built from TRBV24-1 and TRBJ1-5; D call uncertain. The V gene lost 5 bases and the J gene lost 8 bases, with 9 bases spanning the gap. CDR1 and CDR2 (germline): KGHDR, SFDVKD. There are 12 residues in the CDR3. The CDR3 sequence is CATSAPREPQHF. The CDR3 DNA is TGTGCCACCAGTGCTCCTCGAGAGCCCCAGCATTTT.